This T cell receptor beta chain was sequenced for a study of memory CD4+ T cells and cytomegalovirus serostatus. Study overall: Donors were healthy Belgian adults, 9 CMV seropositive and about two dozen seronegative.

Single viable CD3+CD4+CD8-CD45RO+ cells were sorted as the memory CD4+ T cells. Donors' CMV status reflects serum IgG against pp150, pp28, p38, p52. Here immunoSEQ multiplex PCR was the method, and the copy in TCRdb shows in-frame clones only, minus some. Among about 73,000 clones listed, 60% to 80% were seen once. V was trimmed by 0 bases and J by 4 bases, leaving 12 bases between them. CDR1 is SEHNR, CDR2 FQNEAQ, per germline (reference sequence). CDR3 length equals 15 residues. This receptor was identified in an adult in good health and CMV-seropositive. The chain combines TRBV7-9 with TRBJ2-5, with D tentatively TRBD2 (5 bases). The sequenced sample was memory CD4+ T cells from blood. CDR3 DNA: TGTGCCAGCAGCTTAGCGTTCGGGGTAGGAGAGACCCAGTACTTC. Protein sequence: CASSLAFGVGETQYF. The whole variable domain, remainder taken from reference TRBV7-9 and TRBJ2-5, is DTGVSQNPRHKITKRGQNVTFRCDPISEHNRLYWYRQTLGQGPEFLTYFQNEAQLEKSRLLSDRFSAERPKGSFSTLEIQRTEQGDSAMYLCASSLAFGVGETQYFGPGTRLLVL.